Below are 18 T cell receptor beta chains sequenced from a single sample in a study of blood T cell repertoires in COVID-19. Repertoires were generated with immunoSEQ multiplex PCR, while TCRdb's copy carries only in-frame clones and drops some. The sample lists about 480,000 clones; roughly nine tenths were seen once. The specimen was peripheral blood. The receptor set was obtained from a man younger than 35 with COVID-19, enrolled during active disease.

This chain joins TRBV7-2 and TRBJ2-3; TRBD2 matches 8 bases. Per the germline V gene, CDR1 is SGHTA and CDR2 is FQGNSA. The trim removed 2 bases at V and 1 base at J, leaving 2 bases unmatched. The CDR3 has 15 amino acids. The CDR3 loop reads CASSLQRERTDTQYF. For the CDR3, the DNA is TGTGCCAGCAGCTTACAGCGGGAGCGCACAGATACGCAGTATTTT.

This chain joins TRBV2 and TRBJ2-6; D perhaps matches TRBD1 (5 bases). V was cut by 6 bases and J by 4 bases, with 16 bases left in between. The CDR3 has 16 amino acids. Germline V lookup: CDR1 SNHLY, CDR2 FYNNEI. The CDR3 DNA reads TGTGCCAGCAGCCCCAACAGGAATCGAGGGGCCAACGTCCTGACTTTC. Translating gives CASSPNRNRGANVLTF.

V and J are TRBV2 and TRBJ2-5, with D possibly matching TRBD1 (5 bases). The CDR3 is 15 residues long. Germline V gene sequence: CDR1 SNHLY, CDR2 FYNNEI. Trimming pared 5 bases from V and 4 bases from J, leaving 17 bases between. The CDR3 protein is CASSSYRRQRETQYF. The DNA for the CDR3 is TGTGCCAGCAGTAGTTACCGGCGACAGAGAGAGACCCAGTACTTC. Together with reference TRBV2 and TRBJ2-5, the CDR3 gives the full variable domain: EPEVTQTPSHQVTQMGQEVILRCVPISNHLYFYWYRQILGQKVEFLVSFYNNEISEKSEIFDDQFSVERPDGSNFTLKIRSTKLEDSAMYFCASSSYRRQRETQYFGPGTRLLVL.

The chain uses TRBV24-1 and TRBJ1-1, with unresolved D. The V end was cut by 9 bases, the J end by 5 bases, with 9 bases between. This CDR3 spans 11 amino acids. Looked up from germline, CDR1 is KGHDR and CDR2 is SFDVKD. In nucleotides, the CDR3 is TGTGCCACCGTCGGAGGGACTGAAGCTTTCTTT. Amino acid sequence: CATVGGTEAFF.

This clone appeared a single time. CDR3 DNA: TGTGCCAGCACCGGGACAGGCATGAACCCTTACGAGCAGTACTTC. Its protein is CASTGTGMNPYEQYF. The rearrangement links TRBV6-5 to TRBJ2-7; 8 nucleotides line up with TRBD1. With V trimmed by 7 bases and J by 4 bases, 12 bases remained unmatched. Germline V gene sequence: CDR1 MNHEY, CDR2 SVGAGI. This CDR3 comprises 15 residues.

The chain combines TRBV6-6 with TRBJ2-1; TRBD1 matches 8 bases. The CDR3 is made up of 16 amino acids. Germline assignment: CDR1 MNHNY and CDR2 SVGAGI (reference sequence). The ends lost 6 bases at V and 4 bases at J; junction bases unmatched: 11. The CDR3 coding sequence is TGTGCCAGCAGACCCTCCCGGACAGGGAGTTACAATGAGCAGTTCTTC. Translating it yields CASRPSRTGSYNEQFF.

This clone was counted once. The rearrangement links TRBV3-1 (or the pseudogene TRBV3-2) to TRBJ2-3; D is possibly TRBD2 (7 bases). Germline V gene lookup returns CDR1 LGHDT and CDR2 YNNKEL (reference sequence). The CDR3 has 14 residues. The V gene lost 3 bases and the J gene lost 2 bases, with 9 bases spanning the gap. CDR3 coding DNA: TGTGCCAGCAGCCAGGGGGGGGCCACAGATACGCAGTATTTT. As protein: CASSQGGATDTQYF.

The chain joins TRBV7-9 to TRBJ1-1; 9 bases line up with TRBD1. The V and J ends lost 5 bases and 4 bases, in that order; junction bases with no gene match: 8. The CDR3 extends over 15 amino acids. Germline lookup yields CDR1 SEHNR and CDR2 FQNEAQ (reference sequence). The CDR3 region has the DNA TGTGCCAGCAGCCCCCAGGGACAGGGAGGCACTGAAGCTTTCTTT. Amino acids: CASSPQGQGGTEAFF.

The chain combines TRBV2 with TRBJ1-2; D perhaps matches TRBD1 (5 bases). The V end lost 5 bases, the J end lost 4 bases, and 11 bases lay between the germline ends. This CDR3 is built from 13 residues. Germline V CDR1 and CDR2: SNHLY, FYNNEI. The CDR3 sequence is CASSSDRRYGYTF. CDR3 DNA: TGTGCCAGCAGTTCAGACAGACGCTATGGCTACACCTTC.

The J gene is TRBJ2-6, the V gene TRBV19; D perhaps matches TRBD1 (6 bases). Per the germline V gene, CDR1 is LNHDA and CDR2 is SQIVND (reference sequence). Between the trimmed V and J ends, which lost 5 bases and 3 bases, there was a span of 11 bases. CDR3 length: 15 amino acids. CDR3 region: CASSPQGSGANVLTF. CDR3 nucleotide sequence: TGTGCCAGTAGTCCACAGGGAAGTGGGGCCAACGTCCTGACTTTC.

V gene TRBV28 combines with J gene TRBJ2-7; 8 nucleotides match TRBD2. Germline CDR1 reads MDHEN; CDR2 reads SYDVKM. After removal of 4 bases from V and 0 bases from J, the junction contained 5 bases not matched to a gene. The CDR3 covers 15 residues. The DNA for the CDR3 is TGTGCCAGCAGTTCCCGGGGGGGTCGCTCCTACGAGCAGTACTTC. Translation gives CASSSRGGRSYEQYF.

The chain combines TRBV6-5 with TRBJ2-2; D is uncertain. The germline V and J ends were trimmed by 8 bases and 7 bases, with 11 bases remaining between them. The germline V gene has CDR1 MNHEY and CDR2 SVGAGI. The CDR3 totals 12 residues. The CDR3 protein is CASGYFSGELFF. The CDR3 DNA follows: TGTGCCAGCGGATACTTCAGCGGGGAGCTGTTTTTT.

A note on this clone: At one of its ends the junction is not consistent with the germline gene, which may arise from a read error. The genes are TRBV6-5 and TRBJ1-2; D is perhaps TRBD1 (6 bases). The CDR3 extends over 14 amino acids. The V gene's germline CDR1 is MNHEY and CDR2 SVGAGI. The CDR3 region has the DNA TGTGCCAGCAGTAACTCCAACAGGGTTCATGGCTACACCTTC. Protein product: CASSNSNRVHGYTF.

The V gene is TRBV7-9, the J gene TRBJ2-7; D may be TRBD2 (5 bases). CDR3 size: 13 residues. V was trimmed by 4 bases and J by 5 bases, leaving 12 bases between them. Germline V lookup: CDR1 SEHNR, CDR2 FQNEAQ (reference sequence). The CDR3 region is CASSWEIYHEQYF. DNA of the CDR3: TGTGCCAGCAGCTGGGAGATATACCACGAGCAGTACTTC.

CDR3 sequence (DNA): TGTGCCAGCAGCGGAGGCGGGGGGGGTTACAATGAGCAGTTCTTC. Protein: CASSGGGGGYNEQFF. The J gene is TRBJ2-1, the V gene TRBV5-4; 9 bases agree with TRBD2. The CDR3 totals 15 residues. Trimming at V came to 4 bases and at J to 4 bases, leaving 6 bases not matched to a gene. Germline V gene sequence: CDR1 SGHNT, CDR2 YYREEE (reference sequence).

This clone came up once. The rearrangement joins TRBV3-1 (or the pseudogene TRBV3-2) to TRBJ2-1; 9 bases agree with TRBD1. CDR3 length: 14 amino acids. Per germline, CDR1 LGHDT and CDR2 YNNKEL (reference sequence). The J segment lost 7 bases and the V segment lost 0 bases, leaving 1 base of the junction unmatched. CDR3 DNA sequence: TGTGCCAGCAGCCAAGATGGGACAGGGAATGAGCAGTTCTTC. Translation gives CASSQDGTGNEQFF.

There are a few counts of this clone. CDR3 nucleotide sequence: TGTGCCAGCAGCTACCAGGAGGGGCAGCCCCAGCATTTT. It is translated as CASSYQEGQPQHF. The rearrangement links TRBV7-2 to TRBJ1-5, with TRBD1 as a possible D gene (5 bases). Deletions cut 4 bases from V and 7 bases from J, with 11 bases between. Germline CDR1 SGHTA, CDR2 FQGNSA. The CDR3 covers 13 residues.

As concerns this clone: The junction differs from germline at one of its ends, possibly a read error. CDR3 loop: CASSKTGGDRAF. The DNA of the CDR3 is TGTGCCAGCAGCAAAACCGGGGGGGACCGCGCTTTT. The gene calls are TRBV7-9 and TRBJ1-3; perhaps TRBD1 as D (5 bases). CDR1 and CDR2 (germline): SEHNR, FQNEAQ (reference sequence). This CDR3 is 12 amino acids long.